This T cell receptor beta chain was obtained from a study of shared clonotypes between healthy human individuals. The CDR3 is 14 amino acids. V was trimmed by 2 bases and J by 0 bases, leaving 7 bases between them. Germline CDR1 is MNHEY and CDR2 is SVGAGI. The assay was immunoSEQ multiplex PCR, and TCRdb's table has in-frame clones only and misses some. The sample consists of more than 1.2 million clones, less than 99% of them appearing once. V usage is TRBV6-5 and J usage is TRBJ1-1; D remains unclear. What was sequenced was naive CD4+ T cells sorted from blood. The subset was: CD45RA+ positively selected. The origin of this receptor is a man aged 30-40 years in good health. Here the CDR3 reads CASSYVNLNTEAFF. The CDR3 DNA follows: TGTGCCAGCAGTTACGTCAACCTGAACACTGAAGCTTTCTTT.